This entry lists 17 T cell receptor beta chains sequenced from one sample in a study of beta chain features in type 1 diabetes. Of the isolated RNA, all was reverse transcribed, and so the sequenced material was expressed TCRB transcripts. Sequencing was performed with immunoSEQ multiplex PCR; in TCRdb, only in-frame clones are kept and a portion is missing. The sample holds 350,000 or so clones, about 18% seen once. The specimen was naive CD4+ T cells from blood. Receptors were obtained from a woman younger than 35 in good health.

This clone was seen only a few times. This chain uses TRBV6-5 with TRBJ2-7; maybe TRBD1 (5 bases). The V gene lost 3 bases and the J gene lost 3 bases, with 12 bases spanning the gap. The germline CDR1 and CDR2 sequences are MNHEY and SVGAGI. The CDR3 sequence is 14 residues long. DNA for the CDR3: TGTGCCAGCAGTTATAGGCAGGGCGGCTACGAGCAGTACTTC. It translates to CASSYRQGGYEQYF.

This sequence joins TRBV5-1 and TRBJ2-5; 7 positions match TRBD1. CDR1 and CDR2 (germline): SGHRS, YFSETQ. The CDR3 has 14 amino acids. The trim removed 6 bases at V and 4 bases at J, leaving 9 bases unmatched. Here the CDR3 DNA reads TGCGCCAGCACCCCAAGGGGGCGAGGAGAGACCCAGTACTTC. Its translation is CASTPRGRGETQYF. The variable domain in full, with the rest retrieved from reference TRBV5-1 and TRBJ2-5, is KAGVTQTPRYLIKTRGQQVTLSCSPISGHRSVSWYQQTPGQGLQFLFEYFSETQRNKGNFPGRFSGRQFSNSRSEMNVSTLELGDSALYLCASTPRGRGETQYFGPGTRLLVL.

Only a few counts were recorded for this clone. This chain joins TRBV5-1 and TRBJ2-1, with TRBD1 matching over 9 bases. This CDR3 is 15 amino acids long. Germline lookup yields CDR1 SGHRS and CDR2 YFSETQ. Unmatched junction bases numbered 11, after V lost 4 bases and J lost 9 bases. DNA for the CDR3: TGCGCCAGCAGCAGAACCGGGACAGGGTCGGGTGAGCAGTTCTTC. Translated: CASSRTGTGSGEQFF.

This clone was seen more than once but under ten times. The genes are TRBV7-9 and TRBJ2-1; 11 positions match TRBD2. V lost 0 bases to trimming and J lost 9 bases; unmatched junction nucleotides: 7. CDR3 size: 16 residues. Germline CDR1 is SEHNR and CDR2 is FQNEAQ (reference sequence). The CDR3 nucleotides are TGTGCCAGCAGCTTAGCCGGGACTAGCGGAGGAATTGAGCAGTTCTTC. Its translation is CASSLAGTSGGIEQFF.

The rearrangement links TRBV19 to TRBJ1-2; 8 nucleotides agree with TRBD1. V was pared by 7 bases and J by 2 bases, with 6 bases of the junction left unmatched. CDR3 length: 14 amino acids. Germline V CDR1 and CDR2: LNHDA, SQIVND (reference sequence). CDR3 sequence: CASNLRTGNYGYTF. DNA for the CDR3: TGTGCCAGTAACCTCCGGACAGGGAACTATGGCTACACCTTC.

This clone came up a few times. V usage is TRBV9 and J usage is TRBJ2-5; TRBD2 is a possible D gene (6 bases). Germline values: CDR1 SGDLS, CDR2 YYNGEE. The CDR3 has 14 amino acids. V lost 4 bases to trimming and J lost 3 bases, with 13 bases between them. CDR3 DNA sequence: TGTGCCAGCAGCTCATTTGGAGGGGAAGAGACCCAGTACTTC. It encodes CASSSFGGEETQYF.

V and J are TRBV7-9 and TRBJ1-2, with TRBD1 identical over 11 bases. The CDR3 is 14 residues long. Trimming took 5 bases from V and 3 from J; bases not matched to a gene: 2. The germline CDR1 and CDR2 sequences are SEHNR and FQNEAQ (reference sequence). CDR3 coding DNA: TGTGCCAGCAGCGGGGGACAGGGGGACTATGGCTACACCTTC. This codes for CASSGGQGDYGYTF.

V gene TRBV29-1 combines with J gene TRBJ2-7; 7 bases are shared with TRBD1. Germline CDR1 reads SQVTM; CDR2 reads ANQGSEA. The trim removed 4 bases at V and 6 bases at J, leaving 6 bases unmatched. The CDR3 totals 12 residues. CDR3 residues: CSVVNPGGEQYF. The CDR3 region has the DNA TGCAGCGTTGTGAATCCAGGGGGCGAGCAGTACTTC.

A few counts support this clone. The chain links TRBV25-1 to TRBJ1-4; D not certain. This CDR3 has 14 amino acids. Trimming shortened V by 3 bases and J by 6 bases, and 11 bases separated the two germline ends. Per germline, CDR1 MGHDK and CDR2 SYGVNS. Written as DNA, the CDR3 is TGTGCCAGCAGTGACGCCGGGTACTATGAAAAACTGTTTTTT. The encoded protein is CASSDAGYYEKLFF.

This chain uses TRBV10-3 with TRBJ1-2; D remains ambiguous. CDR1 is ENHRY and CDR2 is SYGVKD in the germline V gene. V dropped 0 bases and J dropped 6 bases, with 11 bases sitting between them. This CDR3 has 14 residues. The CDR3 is CAISESSAGHGYTF. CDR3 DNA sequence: TGTGCCATCAGTGAGTCCAGTGCAGGCCATGGCTACACCTTC.

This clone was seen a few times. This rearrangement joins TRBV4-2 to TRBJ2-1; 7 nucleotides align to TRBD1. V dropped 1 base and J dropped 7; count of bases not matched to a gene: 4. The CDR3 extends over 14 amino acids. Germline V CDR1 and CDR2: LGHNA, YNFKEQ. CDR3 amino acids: CASSQADRRNEQFF. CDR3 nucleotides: TGTGCCAGCAGCCAAGCGGACAGGAGGAATGAGCAGTTCTTC.

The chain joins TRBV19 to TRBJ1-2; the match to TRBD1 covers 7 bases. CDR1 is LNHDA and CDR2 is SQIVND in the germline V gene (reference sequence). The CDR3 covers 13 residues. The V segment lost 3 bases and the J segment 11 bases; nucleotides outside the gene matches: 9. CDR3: CASSMGSGTAYTF. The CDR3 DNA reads TGTGCCAGTAGTATGGGCTCCGGGACAGCTTACACCTTC.

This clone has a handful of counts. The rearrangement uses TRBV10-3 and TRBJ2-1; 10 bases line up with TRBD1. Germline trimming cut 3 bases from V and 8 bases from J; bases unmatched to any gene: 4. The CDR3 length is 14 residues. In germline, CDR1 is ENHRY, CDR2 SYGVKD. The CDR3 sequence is CAISDRQGADEQFF. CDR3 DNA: TGTGCCATCAGTGATAGACAGGGGGCCGATGAGCAGTTCTTC.

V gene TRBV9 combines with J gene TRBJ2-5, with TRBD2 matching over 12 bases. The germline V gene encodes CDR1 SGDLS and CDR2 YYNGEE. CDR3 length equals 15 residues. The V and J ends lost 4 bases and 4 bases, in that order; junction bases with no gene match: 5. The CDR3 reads CASSPTGLAGETQYF. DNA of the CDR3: TGTGCCAGCAGCCCCACGGGACTAGCGGGAGAGACCCAGTACTTC.

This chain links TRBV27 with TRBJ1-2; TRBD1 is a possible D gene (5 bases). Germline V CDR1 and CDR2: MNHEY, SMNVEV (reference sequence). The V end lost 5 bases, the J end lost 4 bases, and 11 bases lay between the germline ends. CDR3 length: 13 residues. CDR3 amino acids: CASSSRAAYGYTF. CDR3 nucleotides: TGTGCCAGCAGTAGCAGGGCGGCCTATGGCTACACCTTC.

The CDR3 sequence is CASSQGTSGGIDTQYF. CDR3 nucleotide sequence: TGCGCCAGCAGCCAAGGAACTAGCGGGGGGATAGATACGCAGTATTTT. The chain combines TRBV4-1 with TRBJ2-3, with 12 bases that match TRBD2. From germline, CDR1 is MGHRA and CDR2 YSYEKL. This CDR3 is built from 16 residues. Germline trimming cut 1 base from V and 5 bases from J; bases unmatched to any gene: 4.

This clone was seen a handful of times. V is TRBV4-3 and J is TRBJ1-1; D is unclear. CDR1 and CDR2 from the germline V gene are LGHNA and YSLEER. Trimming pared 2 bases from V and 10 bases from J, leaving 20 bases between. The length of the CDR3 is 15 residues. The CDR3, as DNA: TGCGCCAGCAGCCAAACTACCGGACTGTACGATGCAGCTTTCTTT. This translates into CASSQTTGLYDAAFF.